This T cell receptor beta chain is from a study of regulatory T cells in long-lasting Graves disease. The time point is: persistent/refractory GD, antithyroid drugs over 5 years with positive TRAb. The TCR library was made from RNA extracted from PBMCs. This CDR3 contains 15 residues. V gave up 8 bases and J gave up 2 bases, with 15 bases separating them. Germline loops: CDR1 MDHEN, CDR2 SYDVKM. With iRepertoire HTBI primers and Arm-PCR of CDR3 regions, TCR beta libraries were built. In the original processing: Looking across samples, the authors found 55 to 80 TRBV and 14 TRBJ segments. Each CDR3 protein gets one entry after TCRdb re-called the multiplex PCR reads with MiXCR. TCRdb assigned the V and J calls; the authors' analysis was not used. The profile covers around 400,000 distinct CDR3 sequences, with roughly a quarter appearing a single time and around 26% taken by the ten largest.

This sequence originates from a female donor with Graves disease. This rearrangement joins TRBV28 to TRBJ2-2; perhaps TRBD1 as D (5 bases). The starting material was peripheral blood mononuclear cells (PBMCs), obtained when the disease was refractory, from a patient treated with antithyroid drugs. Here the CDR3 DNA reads TGTGCCAGCCGAAATGGACACCCCAACACCGGGGAGCTGTTTTTT. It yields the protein CASRNGHPNTGELFF.